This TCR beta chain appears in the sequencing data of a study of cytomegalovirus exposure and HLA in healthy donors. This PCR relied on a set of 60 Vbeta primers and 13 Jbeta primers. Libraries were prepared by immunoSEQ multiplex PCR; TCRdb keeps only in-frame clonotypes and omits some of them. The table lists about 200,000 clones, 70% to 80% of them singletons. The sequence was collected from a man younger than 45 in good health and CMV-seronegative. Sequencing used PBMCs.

The CDR3 coding sequence is TGCGCCAGCAGCTCCCTGGGACTAGCGGGTAGCACAGATACGCAGTATTTT. Protein product: CASSSLGLAGSTDTQYF. The gene calls are TRBV5-1 and TRBJ2-3, with 12 bases matching TRBD2. V was clipped by 3 bases and J by 0 bases; unmatched bases: 5. The CDR3 has 17 amino acids. Germline CDR1 reads SGHRS; CDR2 reads YFSETQ.